Detailed here is one TCR beta chain. This entry comes from a study of blood T cell repertoires in COVID-19. Only in-frame clones appear in the TCRdb table, and some are missing; sequencing was by immunoSEQ multiplex PCR. The repertoire holds about 160,000 clones, with around nine tenths as singletons. The sequenced sample consisted of PBMCs or T cells enriched from blood (not recorded which). This clonotype originated in a woman aged 45-60 years who had recovered from COVID-19.

CDR3 sequence reads: CASSVGLAGGETQYF. The DNA of the CDR3 is TGTGCCAGTAGTGTCGGACTAGCGGGGGGAGAGACCCAGTACTTC. The chain joins TRBV19 to TRBJ2-5; 14 bases map to TRBD2. V was pared by 5 bases and J by 4 bases, with 3 bases of the junction left unmatched. The CDR3 totals 15 residues. Germline CDR1 is LNHDA and CDR2 is SQIVND (reference sequence).